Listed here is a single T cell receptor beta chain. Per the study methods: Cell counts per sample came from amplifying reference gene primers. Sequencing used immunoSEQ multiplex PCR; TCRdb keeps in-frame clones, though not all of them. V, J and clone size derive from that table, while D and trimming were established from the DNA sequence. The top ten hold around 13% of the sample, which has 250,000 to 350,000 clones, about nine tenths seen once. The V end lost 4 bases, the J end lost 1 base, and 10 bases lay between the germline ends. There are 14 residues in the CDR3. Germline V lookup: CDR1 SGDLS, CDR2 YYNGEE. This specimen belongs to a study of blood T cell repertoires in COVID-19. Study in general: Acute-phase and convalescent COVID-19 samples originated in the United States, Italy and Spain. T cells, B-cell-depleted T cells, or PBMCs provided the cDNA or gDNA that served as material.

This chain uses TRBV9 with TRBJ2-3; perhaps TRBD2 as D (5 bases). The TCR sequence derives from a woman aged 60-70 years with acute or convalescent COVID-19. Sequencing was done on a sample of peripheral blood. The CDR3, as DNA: TGTGCCAGCAGCTTCGAGGGTGGCACAGATACGCAGTATTTT. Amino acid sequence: CASSFEGGTDTQYF.